This passage covers 22 T cell receptor beta chains from one sample sequenced in a study of cytomegalovirus exposure and HLA in healthy donors. Both 60 Vbeta primers and 13 Jbeta primers went into the PCR. Clones were sequenced by immunoSEQ multiplex PCR, and TCRdb holds only the in-frame ones, with some missing. Of more than 75,000 clones in the sample, about 87% were seen once. Sequenced material: PBMCs. These receptors were obtained from a man between 18 and 35 years old in good health and CMV-seronegative.

The chain joins TRBV14 to TRBJ2-5, with a possible D match to TRBD1 (6 bases). The end of the DNA is better explained by TRBJ2-7, so the J call may be wrong. Germline assignment: CDR1 SGHDN and CDR2 FVKESK. There are 15 residues in the CDR3. For the CDR3, the DNA is TGTGCCAGCAGCCAAGGAACAGGGAGTGCCTACGAGCAGTACTTC. It specifies CASSQGTGSAYEQYF.

The V gene is TRBV1, the J gene TRBJ2-7; the tabulated D call, TRBD2, remains unverified against the DNA. TRBV1 counts as a pseudogene. There are 14 residues in the CDR3. CDR3 loop: CTSTWGGSSYEQYF. The CDR3, as DNA: TGCACCAGCACGTGGGGCGGGAGCTCCTACGAGCAGTACTTC.

This sequence joins TRBV28 and TRBJ1-1; 12 bases agree with TRBD1. Germline V gene data show CDR1 as MDHEN and CDR2 as SYDVKM. This CDR3 spans 18 amino acids. The V and J ends lost 4 bases and 3 bases, in that order; junction bases with no gene match: 12. DNA for the CDR3: TGTGCCAGCAGTTACCTGATGGGACAGGGGGCGCCGGACACTGAAGCTTTCTTT. Amino acids: CASSYLMGQGAPDTEAFF.

V usage is TRBV28 and J usage is TRBJ1-3; TRBD1 might be the D (5 bases). Germline V gene sequence: CDR1 MDHEN, CDR2 SYDVKM. The CDR3 consists of 17 residues. With 6 bases removed from V and 2 bases from J, the gap between germline ends came to 20 bases. The CDR3, as DNA: TGTGCCAGCAGCCCTTCCCTTGGAGGGGAGGCTGGAAACACCATATATTTT. It specifies CASSPSLGGEAGNTIYF.

The chain links TRBV19 to TRBJ1-5; unclear D gene. The length of the CDR3 is 13 residues. The germline gives CDR1 LNHDA, CDR2 SQIVND (reference sequence). V dropped 6 bases and J dropped 8 bases, with 14 bases sitting between them. The CDR3 coding sequence is TGTGCCAGTAGCCTCATCCCGGGAGAGCCCCAGCATTTT. Amino acid sequence: CASSLIPGEPQHF.

This clone came up once. The gene calls are TRBV6-1 and TRBJ2-7, with TRBD2 as a possible D gene (5 bases). The germline V gene encodes CDR1 MNHNS and CDR2 SASEGT. The CDR3 is 14 amino acids. The V end was cut by 2 bases, the J end by 3 bases, with 11 bases between. The DNA of the CDR3 is TGTGCCAGCAGTGAAAGCGGACTGCTCTACGAGCAGTACTTC. Residues: CASSESGLLYEQYF.

The V call is TRBV6-7, the J call TRBJ2-7, with 8 nucleotides matching TRBD1. TRBV6-7 is flagged as an ORF with uncertain function. The CDR3 is 13 residues long. With V trimmed by 6 bases and J by 6 bases, 7 bases remained unmatched. The CDR3, as DNA: TGTGCCAGCAGATCAACAGGGGGAGGCGAGCAGTACTTC. Residues: CASRSTGGGEQYF.

The CDR3: CASSPSSGRNEQYF. Written as DNA, the CDR3 is TGTGCCAGCAGCCCTTCGAGCGGGAGGAACGAGCAGTACTTC. This rearrangement joins TRBV11-1 to TRBJ2-7, with TRBD2 matching over 9 bases. The J segment lost 5 bases and the V segment lost 5 bases, leaving 7 bases of the junction unmatched. The V gene's germline CDR1 is SGHAT and CDR2 FQDESV (reference sequence). The CDR3 sequence is 14 residues long.

The V gene is TRBV5-6, the J gene TRBJ1-2, with 8 bases lining up with TRBD1. J gave up 4 bases and V 4 bases, and 9 bases lay outside the gene matches. This CDR3 is built from 15 residues. CDR1 and CDR2 from the germline V gene are SGHDT and YYEEEE. This CDR3 reads CASSANGQGPYGYTF. CDR3 nucleotide sequence: TGTGCCAGCAGCGCTAATGGACAGGGTCCCTATGGCTACACCTTC.

V and J are TRBV5-1 and TRBJ1-6; possibly TRBD1 for D (5 bases). The V gene lost 0 bases and the J gene lost 7 bases, with 8 bases spanning the gap. Germline V CDR1 and CDR2: SGHRS, YFSETQ. The CDR3 consists of 14 residues. The CDR3 nucleotides read TGCGCCAGCAGCTTGGATGGGGGGAATTCACCCCTCCACTTT. Its protein product is CASSLDGGNSPLHF.

V is TRBV5-8 and J is TRBJ2-1; possibly TRBD1 for D (6 bases). The ends were cut back, 5 bases at V and 7 bases at J, with 22 bases in the middle. This CDR3 contains 16 residues. Germline V gene data show CDR1 as SGHTS and CDR2 as YDEGEE. This CDR3 reads CASSGAWGLISNEQFF. CDR3 nucleotides: TGTGCCAGCAGTGGGGCTTGGGGGCTTATTTCGAATGAGCAGTTCTTC.

The J gene is TRBJ2-2, the V gene TRBV12-5, with 7 bases matching TRBD1. This CDR3 comprises 15 residues. V shed 3 bases and J 4 bases; nucleotides not matched to a gene: 5. Looked up from germline, CDR1 is LGHNT and CDR2 is FRNRAP. The CDR3 protein is CASGFARQGTGELFF. The CDR3 nucleotides read TGTGCTAGTGGTTTCGCTAGACAGGGCACCGGGGAGCTGTTTTTT.

This chain uses TRBV11-3 with TRBJ2-2, with 7 bases identical to TRBD1. Trimming removed 5 bases from V and 5 bases from J; junction bases left unmatched: 11. The CDR3 runs to 16 residues. Germline CDR1 SGHNT, CDR2 YENEEA. In DNA, the CDR3 is TGTGCCAGCAGCGCAACTTGGGGACAGACGACCGGGGAGCTGTTTTTT. Amino acids: CASSATWGQTTGELFF.

The V gene is TRBV19, the J gene TRBJ2-2; D possibly corresponds to TRBD1 (6 bases). Trimming shortened V by 6 bases and J by 2 bases, and 13 bases separated the two germline ends. In germline, CDR1 is LNHDA, CDR2 SQIVND (reference sequence). The CDR3 covers 15 residues. This CDR3 is CASRFPGHNTGELFF. The CDR3 DNA is TGTGCCAGTAGGTTTCCGGGACATAACACCGGGGAGCTGTTTTTT.

This chain uses TRBV7-2 with TRBJ1-2; no clear D. The length of the CDR3 is 14 residues. The germline V gene encodes CDR1 SGHTA and CDR2 FQGNSA. The V and J ends lost 3 bases and 6 bases respectively, with 14 bases between them. DNA for the CDR3: TGTGCCAGCAGCTTGGAACACCCGCGGAATGGCTACACCTTC. This translates into CASSLEHPRNGYTF.

This chain connects TRBV15 to TRBJ2-7, with D possibly being TRBD1 (6 bases). The CDR3 contains 16 residues. Germline V lookup: CDR1 LNHNV, CDR2 YYDKDF (reference sequence). Trimming took 3 bases from V and 0 from J, leaving 15 bases between them. CDR3 sequence: CATSSHSGTYSYEQYF. CDR3 nucleotide sequence: TGTGCCACCAGCAGCCACTCCGGGACATACTCCTACGAGCAGTACTTC.

This clone appeared once. This sample also contains other DNA sequences that code for the same CDR3. The chain has TRBV6-4 and TRBJ2-1, with TRBD2 matching 9 bases. The CDR3 covers 15 residues. The germline gives CDR1 MRHNA, CDR2 SNTAGT. V was pared by 3 bases and J by 0 bases, with 0 bases of the junction left unmatched. CDR3 coding DNA: TGTGCCAGCAGTGAACTAGCGGGCTCCTACAATGAGCAGTTCTTC. This sequence encodes CASSELAGSYNEQFF.

The chain employs TRBV28 and TRBJ1-5; possibly TRBD1 for D (5 bases). Trimming removed 5 bases at V and 4 bases at J, with 9 bases between. Germline V gene sequence: CDR1 MDHEN, CDR2 SYDVKM. The CDR3 contains 13 residues. The CDR3 region has the DNA TGTGCCAGCAGTGATAGGGGAAATCAGCCCCAGCATTTT. This translates into CASSDRGNQPQHF.

The chain combines TRBV7-2 with TRBJ1-2, with 7 bases lining up with TRBD1. Per germline, CDR1 SGHTA and CDR2 FQGNSA. Trimming removed 5 bases from V and 4 bases from J; junction bases left unmatched: 7. This CDR3 comprises 14 residues. CDR3 nucleotide sequence: TGTGCCAGCAGCCCCCCGACAGGGACCTATGGCTACACCTTC. Translating it yields CASSPPTGTYGYTF.

The J gene is TRBJ2-1, the V gene TRBV19, with TRBD2 matching 9 bases. Germline trimming cut 7 bases from V and 8 bases from J; bases unmatched to any gene: 18. Germline lookup yields CDR1 LNHDA and CDR2 SQIVND (reference sequence). This CDR3 contains 17 residues. The CDR3 region is CASKFGGRLAGLDEQFF. DNA of the CDR3: TGTGCCAGTAAATTTGGAGGGAGGCTAGCGGGACTGGATGAGCAGTTCTTC.

This clone was found once. The chain employs TRBV10-3 and TRBJ2-7; weak D call: TRBD1 (6 bases). CDR1 and CDR2 (germline): ENHRY, SYGVKD. V dropped 2 bases and J dropped 4 bases, with 15 bases sitting between them. The CDR3 has 15 residues. As DNA, the CDR3 is TGTGCCATCAGTGAGGGTGACAGGTTCAAGTACGAGCAGTACTTC. This gives the protein CAISEGDRFKYEQYF.

The chain links TRBV27 to TRBJ2-5; tentative D call: TRBD1 (6 bases). CDR3 length: 14 residues. Germline CDR1 and CDR2: MNHEY and SMNVEV (reference sequence). Trimming removed 4 bases from V and 5 bases from J, with 14 bases in between. The CDR3 DNA follows: TGTGCCAGCAGTTCCACAGGGATAGGGGAGACCCAGTACTTC. As protein: CASSSTGIGETQYF.